This T cell receptor beta chain was recorded in a study of blood T cell repertoires in COVID-19. Study as a whole: The cDNA or gDNA used as material had been derived from T cells, B-cell-depleted T cells, or PBMCs.

Profiled with immunoSEQ multiplex PCR; TCRdb holds only in-frame clones, not every one. The data show fewer than 350,000 clones, 75% to 90% seen once. Ages ranged from roughly 18 to 100 years, with residence in under 25 US areas. Germline loops: CDR1 MNHEY, CDR2 SVGAGI. This CDR3 has 13 residues. Trimming stripped 5 bases from V and 5 bases from J, with 10 bases between. The rearrangement uses TRBV6-5 and TRBJ1-3; possible D gene TRBD1, 6 bases. The material sequenced was PBMCs or T cells enriched from blood (not recorded which). The clonotype originates from a man aged 55-75 years who had recovered from COVID-19. The CDR3 region has the DNA TGTGCCAGCAGTATCCGGGACAGAAACACCATATATTTT. As protein: CASSIRDRNTIYF.